The 13 T cell receptor beta chains in this list originate from one sample, sequenced in a study of blood T cell repertoires in COVID-19. Only in-frame clones appear in the TCRdb table, and some are missing; sequencing was by immunoSEQ multiplex PCR. The sample comprises 65,000 to 75,000 clones, about 81% of which are singletons, and around 14% rests with the top ten. Sequencing input: peripheral blood. Receptor source: a man aged 80 or over with acute or convalescent COVID-19.

The chain has TRBV6-5 and TRBJ2-1; a weak D match, TRBD1 (5 bases). The CDR3 extends over 14 amino acids. Trimming stripped 4 bases from V and 0 bases from J, with 7 bases between. The V gene's germline CDR1 is MNHEY and CDR2 SVGAGI. CDR3 nucleotides: TGTGCCAGCAGTTCAGGGCTCTCCTACAATGAGCAGTTCTTC. Residues: CASSSGLSYNEQFF.

The CDR3, as DNA: TGTGCCAGCAGTCCCAATTCAGCGGGGGGCTTGAGATACGAGCAGTACTTC. Amino acid sequence: CASSPNSAGGLRYEQYF. The J gene is TRBJ2-7, the V gene TRBV27; 9 bases fit TRBD2. Germline loops: CDR1 MNHEY, CDR2 SMNVEV (reference sequence). The CDR3 contains 17 residues. The J segment lost 4 bases and the V segment lost 5 bases, leaving 15 bases of the junction unmatched.

The V call is TRBV5-6, the J call TRBJ2-7; D call uncertain. The CDR3 length is 14 residues. Deletions cut 0 bases from V and 3 bases from J, with 10 bases between. CDR1 is SGHDT, CDR2 YYEEEE, per germline. CDR3 sequence reads: CASSLARVFYEQYF. As DNA, the CDR3 is TGTGCCAGCAGCTTGGCCCGGGTTTTCTACGAGCAGTACTTC.

CDR3 sequence reads: CASSPGASTDTQYF. The CDR3, as DNA: TGCGCCAGCAGCCCAGGGGCTAGCACAGATACGCAGTATTTT. This chain links TRBV5-1 with TRBJ2-3, with D tentatively TRBD1 (6 bases). CDR3 size: 14 residues. Trimming cost V 4 bases and J 0 bases, with 9 bases left between them. Germline assignment: CDR1 SGHRS and CDR2 YFSETQ.

The chain has TRBV19 and TRBJ1-5; D is perhaps TRBD1 (5 bases). The CDR3 has 15 residues. Per the germline V gene, CDR1 is LNHDA and CDR2 is SQIVND (reference sequence). The V end was cut by 3 bases, the J end by 0 bases, with 9 bases between. The CDR3 DNA follows: TGTGCCAGTAGTATGGGGGGTGATAGCAATCAGCCCCAGCATTTT. Its translation: CASSMGGDSNQPQHF.

The chain links TRBV11-2 to TRBJ2-3; TRBD2 aligns across 10 bases. The length of the CDR3 is 15 residues. Germline assignment: CDR1 SGHAT and CDR2 FQNNGV. The V segment lost 5 bases and the J segment 2 bases; nucleotides outside the gene matches: 4. Written as DNA, the CDR3 is TGTGCCAGCAGCCTCGGGACTAGCGACACAGATACGCAGTATTTT. It is translated as CASSLGTSDTDTQYF.

The chain uses TRBV3-1 (or the pseudogene TRBV3-2) and TRBJ1-2; D gene uncertain. This CDR3 is 13 amino acids long. V lost 0 bases to trimming and J lost 7 bases, with 9 bases between them. The germline V gene encodes CDR1 LGHDT and CDR2 YNNKEL (reference sequence). DNA of the CDR3: TGTGCCAGCAGCCAAGATCGCGGGTTTGGCTACACCTTC. Amino acid sequence: CASSQDRGFGYTF.

This clone was seen a handful of times. V is TRBV7-9 and J is TRBJ1-4; D unclear. Per the germline V gene, CDR1 is SEHNR and CDR2 is FQNEAQ (reference sequence). The V end lost 5 bases, the J end lost 7 bases, and 11 bases lay between the germline ends. This CDR3 spans 13 amino acids. CDR3 loop: CASSLGRGEKLFF. CDR3 nucleotide sequence: TGTGCCAGCAGCCTCGGCCGCGGTGAAAAACTGTTTTTT.

This clone has just one count. The chain couples TRBV7-2 to TRBJ2-5; D gene ambiguous. From germline, CDR1 is SGHTA and CDR2 FQGNSA. The CDR3 has 14 residues. Trimming removed 3 bases at V and 2 bases at J, with 10 bases between. CDR3 bases: TGTGCCAGCAGCTTTTACAGAGAACAAGAGACCCAGTACTTC. It translates to CASSFYREQETQYF. The variable domain in full, with the rest retrieved from reference TRBV7-2 and TRBJ2-5, is GAGVSQSPSNKVTEKGKDVELRCDPISGHTALYWYRQSLGQGLEFLIYFQGNSAPDKSGLPSDRFSAERTGGSVSTLTIQRTQQEDSAVYLCASSFYREQETQYFGPGTRLLVL.

This clone has more than one count but fewer than ten. The V call is TRBV28, the J call TRBJ1-1; D remains ambiguous. Between the trimmed V and J ends, which lost 5 bases and 8 bases, there was a span of 9 bases. Germline-derived CDR1 and CDR2 are MDHEN and SYDVKM. The CDR3 is made up of 11 amino acids. CDR3 residues: CASSPHGEAFF. In nucleotides, the CDR3 is TGTGCCAGCAGTCCCCACGGGGAAGCTTTCTTT. Together with reference TRBV28 and TRBJ1-1, the CDR3 gives the full variable domain: DVKVTQSSRYLVKRTGEKVFLECVQDMDHENMFWYRQDPGLGLRLIYFSYDVKMKEKGDIPEGYSVSREKKERFSLILESASTNQTSMYLCASSPHGEAFFGQGTRLTVV.

The CDR3 DNA follows: TGTGCCAGCACCACTCGGGACAGGGGAAGCGATGAGCAGTTCTTC. It specifies CASTTRDRGSDEQFF. The rearrangement links TRBV6-6 to TRBJ2-1, with 10 bases aligning to TRBD1. V dropped 7 bases and J dropped 8; count of bases not matched to a gene: 11. The CDR3 runs to 15 residues. Looked up from germline, CDR1 is MNHNY and CDR2 is SVGAGI (reference sequence).

This clone was seen more than once but under ten times. The chain carries TRBV11-2 and TRBJ2-5; D is unresolved. CDR1 is SGHAT and CDR2 is FQNNGV in the germline V gene. Between the trimmed V and J ends, which lost 4 bases and 7 bases, there was a span of 16 bases. CDR3 length equals 14 residues. The CDR3 region is CASSSLRGLGTQYF. CDR3 in DNA: TGTGCCAGCAGCTCCCTACGCGGTCTGGGGACCCAGTACTTC.

The chain recombines TRBV12-3 or TRBV12-4 with TRBJ1-6; possible D gene TRBD1, 6 bases. Trimming removed 8 bases from V and 7 bases from J, with 12 bases in between. This CDR3 spans 13 amino acids. CDR3 region: CASARQANSPLHF. The CDR3 region has the DNA TGTGCCAGCGCTCGACAGGCCAATTCACCCCTCCACTTT.